Detailed here is one TCR beta chain. Its antigen has not been determined. Base qualities are not recorded, but no much larger clone differs from it by a single base. The protocol used for the library was the immunoSEQ multiplex PCR assay. For the multiplex PCR, a mixture combining 60 forward primers for TCR Vbeta segments and 13 reverse primers for TCR Jbeta segments was used. A multiplex PCR assay on genomic DNA amplified the CDR3 region of rearranged TCR beta genes. The amplified TCR beta libraries were sequenced on the Illumina HiSeq System as 87-base-pair reads. The paper's data handling went like this. A later analysis tallied 80 million to 95 million unique TCR beta chains across the 666 repertoires, and approximately 9.9 million of those chains were shared by two or more donors. To remove PCR and sequencing errors, raw reads were error-corrected and collapsed into unique sequences using a nearest-neighbor algorithm that merged closely related sequences. Alignment of CDR3 sequences to IMGT reference sequences was used to assign V, D and J gene segments. For a sequence to be retained, a match of at least six nucleotides was required to both a V gene segment and a J gene segment. Rearrangements were called productive when the CDR3 lacked stop codons and stayed in frame with V and J; all others were non-productive. Following IMGT convention, CDR3 was defined as the stretch from the second conserved V-encoded cysteine to the conserved J-encoded phenylalanine. In an earlier analysis of 587 of the donors, sequences lacking an unambiguous match to a single V gene segment were excluded. An earlier analysis of over 450 of the donors classified V segments as functional when productive rearrangements were above 56.7% and as segregating when the standard deviation between donors was above 5%. A statistical classification framework was developed to diagnose cytomegalovirus status using the catalog of TCR beta chain sequences. V and J gene assignment, in a later analysis, came from comparing TCR nucleotide sequences with IMGT/GENE-DB human TR gene sequences. The TCRdist pipeline was used in a later analysis to assign CDR3 sequences and most-parsimonious VDJ recombination scenarios. A later analysis defined each TCR beta chain by its CDR3 amino acid sequence plus V-gene family, and excluded reads lacking a unique V-gene family. To address suspected cross-contamination and a sequencing artifact, a later analysis removed approximately 590 highly shared, low-generation-probability nucleotide sequences. In a later analysis, a clonal expansion index was calculated for each public chain from normalized within-repertoire ranks of inferred template counts. Generation probabilities in a later analysis came from a VDJ recombination model fitted to out-of-frame rearrangements, and those results were checked against IGoR. In a later analysis, hypergeometric tests were used to score TCR-TCR, TCR-HLA and TCR-CMV co-occurrence, with a repertoire-size bias correction applied to TCR pairs. False discovery rates were estimated in a later analysis by permuting HLA or CMV assignments 20 times. A later analysis grouped co-occurring TCRs with DBSCAN, adding TCRdist sequence similarity when clustering within HLA-allele-positive subsets. Repertoires with fewer than 30,000 or more than 120,000 public chains, plus five repertoires with anomalous nucleotide sharing, were excluded from co-occurrence clustering. The source is immuneACCESS, and TCRdb retained only in-frame sequences with V and J called. Part of the clones is not carried over; for the studies checked, unresolved V genes explain less than half of this, and the remainder is unexplained. Clone size and V and J calls were adopted from that table, with D and trimming inferred from the DNA. This sample holds 60,000 to 95,000 clones; 75% to 85% were observed only once. 15% to 20% of the sample comes from the top ten.

Reading the germline V gene gives CDR1 SGHAT and CDR2 FQNNGV. V loses 4 bases, J loses 4 bases, and the germline ends lie 13 bases apart. Measured from the cysteine to the phenylalanine, the CDR3 is 14 residues long. Of all the DNA, just the CDR3 is kept, 42 bases in frame from base 1. This entry is derived from a study of cytomegalovirus exposure and HLA in healthy donors (dated by TCRdb to about 2017). As for the study more broadly: An earlier analysis of approximately 640 of the donors reported approximately 270 Gb of sequence data and some 120 million unique TCR beta sequences from roughly 200 million T cells. Of the roughly 400 genotyped donors, about 80% fell in the genetic ancestry cluster associated with self-reported Caucasian donors. Using immunosequencing, the study profiled T cell repertoires from 666 subjects and related those repertoires to cytomegalovirus serostatus. Five DR-DQ haplotypes were treated as single units for association and clustering because of strong linkage in the cohort. To decide whether each TCR beta V gene segment behaved as functional or pseudogenic, an earlier analysis of fewer than 750 of the donors relied on high-throughput TCR beta sequencing. Genome-wide SNP genotypes for about 65% of the 666 donors were used in a later genetic analysis, which treated that subset as a discovery cohort. The number of donors typed differed by locus, with 629-630 for A, B, C, DRB1 and DQB1, over 500 for DQA1, approximately 570 for DPA1, and some 440 for DPB1. Across some 400 genotyped donors of the cohort, an average of approximately 220,000 unique TCR beta nucleotide sequences per donor were sequenced, and around 19% of those sequences were non-productive. The aim of the study was to test whether cataloging public T cell receptors could identify signatures of past pathogen exposure. An early release covering about 600 HLA-typed donors comprised about 300 gigabases of sequencing data and roughly 85 million unique TCR sequences. Donor age, sex, ethnicity and CMV serostatus were compiled together with the repertoire data. Every discovery cohort repertoire had been produced on one sequencing platform. In addition to the first cohort of hundreds of subjects, a separate validation cohort of 120 different subjects was used. A later analysis re-examined previously published TCR beta repertoires from hundreds of donors and added high-resolution HLA genotyping to investigate patterns of TCR occurrence. High-throughput TCR immunosequencing, statistical association of individual TCRs with disease status, and machine learning were combined to predict cytomegalovirus infection status. Class I and class II HLA loci were covered by the typing at four-digit resolution. Rather than using new phenotypic data, the later analysis identified candidate immune exposures from TCR beta sequences and from how often those sequences occurred across donors. Broad study findings and their caveats: Specific HLA alleles were associated with roughly 16,000 TCR beta sequences at a false discovery rate of 0.05 in a later analysis. In vitro tests confirmed that a few of the cytomegalovirus-associated TCR beta chains recognize cytomegalovirus antigens. Some IMGT-functional V segments, including TRBV6-2 and TRBV6-3, could not be distinguished by the 87-base-pair reads and were therefore excluded. Most TCR sequences were seen in very few donors, while some public TCRs were found in many individuals. Compared with equally common non-associated chains, HLA-associated TCR beta chains in a later analysis were more clonally expanded and had lower generation probabilities. Presence/absence analyses assumed roughly uniform sequencing depth across donors, an assumption that may not hold. The cohort was sequenced for TCR beta chains only, and without alpha or paired-chain data the features that could be detected were limited. HLA typing was unavailable for some donors at each locus, so association tests used only the typed subset. For the cohort, immune exposure information was limited to CMV serostatus. The sequencing pipeline was judged likely to have produced a cluster of highly shared sequence variants as a technical artifact. Linkage disequilibrium might explain the correlated functional status among segregating V segments, but an unknown experimental factor could not be ruled out. In a later analysis, TCR association rates were found to vary across HLA loci, with the most associated TCRs seen for DRB1 alleles and the fewest for HLA-C alleles. When HLA alleles, especially DR and DQ, strongly co-occurred, TCR associations were difficult to assign to individual alleles. According to the authors, the approach could potentially be generalized to other disease states and immunological phenotypes. A further reported finding was that TCR beta sequences accurately predicted the HLA-A and HLA-B alleles for most subjects in the first cohort. Compared with the approximately 720-donor mean, donors in an Asian-associated ancestry cluster had fewer N-insertions in productive TCRs, according to a later genetic analysis. Because counts were too low, 15 or so rarely observed V segments, including chromosome 9 orphons, were excluded from the earlier analysis of around 590 of the donors. In both the original and validation cohorts, the classifier was reported to diagnose cytomegalovirus status with high specificity and sensitivity. Broadly in line with IMGT annotations, most TCR beta V segments showed up in productive rearrangements about 87% or about 30% of the time in an earlier analysis of roughly 590 of the donors. According to a later analysis, most CMV-associated TCR beta chains appeared to be HLA-restricted, and the HLA associations seemed to be driven largely by CMV exposure. In a later analysis, several top co-occurrence clusters were reported to appear linked to parvovirus B19, influenza, CMV and Epstein-Barr virus. A later genetic analysis associated a missense DCLRE1C variant with V-gene and J-gene trimming of TCR beta chains, and an independent cohort replicated the association. The study listed approximately 150 TCR beta chains as associated with cytomegalovirus.

The cohort was made up of about 610 healthy bone marrow donors. At the time of sampling, all cohort members were nominally healthy, though unrecorded immune exposures were likely present. The donor tested CMV seropositive and was one of the 289 seropositive cohort members. A peripheral blood sample was collected from each donor, and TCR beta sequencing was performed on peripheral blood mononuclear cells. The Qiagen DNeasy Blood Extraction Kit was used to extract genomic DNA from the blood cell samples. This receptor was identified in a man between 65 and 85 years old in good health and CMV-seropositive. The sample comprised PBMCs. The sequence links TRBV11-2 to TRBJ1-2; the D region possibly corresponds to TRBD1 (6 bases align). CDR3 loop: CASSSRGGSYGYTF. The DNA sequence is as follows: TGTGCCAGCAGCTCTCGAGGGGGAAGCTATGGCTACACCTTC.